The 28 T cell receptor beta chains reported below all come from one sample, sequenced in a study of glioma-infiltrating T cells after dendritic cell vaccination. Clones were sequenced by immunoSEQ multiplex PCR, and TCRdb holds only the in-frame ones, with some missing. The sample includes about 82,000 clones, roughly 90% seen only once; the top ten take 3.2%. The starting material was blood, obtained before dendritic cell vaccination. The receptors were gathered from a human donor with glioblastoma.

The CDR3 bases are TGCGCCAGCAGCTTGGTATGGGGAGACTCTGGAAACACCATATATTTT. Translation: CASSLVWGDSGNTIYF. The V call is TRBV5-1, the J call TRBJ1-3; D uncertain. There are 16 residues in the CDR3. Germline CDR1 is SGHRS and CDR2 is YFSETQ. V lost 0 bases, J lost 0 bases, and 10 bases lay in between.

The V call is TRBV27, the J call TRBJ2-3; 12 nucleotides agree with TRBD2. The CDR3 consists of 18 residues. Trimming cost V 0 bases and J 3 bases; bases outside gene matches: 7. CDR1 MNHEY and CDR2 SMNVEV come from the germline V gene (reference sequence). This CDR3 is CASSLSWTSGKITDTQYF. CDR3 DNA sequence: TGTGCCAGCAGTTTATCTTGGACTAGCGGGAAGATTACAGATACGCAGTATTTT.

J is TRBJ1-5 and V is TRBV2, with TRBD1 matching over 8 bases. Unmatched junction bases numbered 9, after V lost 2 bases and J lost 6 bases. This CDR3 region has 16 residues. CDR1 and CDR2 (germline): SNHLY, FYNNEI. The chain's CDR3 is CASSELAGGEGQPQHF. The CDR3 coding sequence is TGTGCCAGCAGTGAATTGGCAGGGGGCGAGGGTCAGCCCCAGCATTTT.

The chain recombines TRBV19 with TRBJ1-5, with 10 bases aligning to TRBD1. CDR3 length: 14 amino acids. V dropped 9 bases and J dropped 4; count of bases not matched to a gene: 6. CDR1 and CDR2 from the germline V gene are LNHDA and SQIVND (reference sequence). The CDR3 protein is CASGWDRGNQPQHF. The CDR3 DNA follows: TGTGCCAGCGGATGGGACAGGGGAAATCAGCCCCAGCATTTT.

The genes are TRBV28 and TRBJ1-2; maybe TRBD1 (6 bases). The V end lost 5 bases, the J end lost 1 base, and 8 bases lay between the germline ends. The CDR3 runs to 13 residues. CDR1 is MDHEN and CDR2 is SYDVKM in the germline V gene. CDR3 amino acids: CASSADSNYGYTF. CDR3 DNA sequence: TGTGCCAGCAGTGCGGACAGTAACTATGGCTACACCTTC.

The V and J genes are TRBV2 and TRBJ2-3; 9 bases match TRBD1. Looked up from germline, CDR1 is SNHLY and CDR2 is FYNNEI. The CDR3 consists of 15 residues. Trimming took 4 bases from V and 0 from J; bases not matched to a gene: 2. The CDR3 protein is CASSADRGSTDTQYF. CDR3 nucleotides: TGTGCCAGCAGTGCGGACAGGGGCAGCACAGATACGCAGTATTTT.

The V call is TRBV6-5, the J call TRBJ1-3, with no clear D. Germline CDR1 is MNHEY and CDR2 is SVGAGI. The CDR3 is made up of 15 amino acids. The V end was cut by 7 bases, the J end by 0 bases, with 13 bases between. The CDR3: CASKRDLNSGNTIYF. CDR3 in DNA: TGTGCCAGCAAACGGGATCTCAACTCTGGAAACACCATATATTTT.

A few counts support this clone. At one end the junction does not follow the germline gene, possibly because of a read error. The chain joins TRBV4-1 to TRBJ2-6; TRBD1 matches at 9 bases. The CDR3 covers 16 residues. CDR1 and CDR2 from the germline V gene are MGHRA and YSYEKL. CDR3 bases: TGCGCCAGCAGCCCTATGGGACAGGGTGGGACCAACGTCCTGACTTTC. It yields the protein CASSPMGQGGTNVLTF.

The CDR3 protein is CASSTSGAGTEQYF. DNA of the CDR3: TGTGCCAGCAGTACTAGCGGAGCCGGAACGGAGCAGTACTTC. The J gene is TRBJ2-5, the V gene TRBV7-9; 8 positions match TRBD2. The trim removed 6 bases at V and 11 bases at J, leaving 14 bases unmatched. CDR1 is SEHNR, CDR2 FQNEAQ, per germline (reference sequence). The CDR3 spans 14 residues.

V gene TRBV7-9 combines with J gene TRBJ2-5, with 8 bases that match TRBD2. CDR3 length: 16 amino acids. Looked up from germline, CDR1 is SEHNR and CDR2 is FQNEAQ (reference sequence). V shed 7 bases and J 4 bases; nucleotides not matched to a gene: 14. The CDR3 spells CASIPGRTGGGETQYF. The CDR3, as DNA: TGTGCCAGCATCCCAGGCCGGACCGGGGGGGGAGAGACCCAGTACTTC. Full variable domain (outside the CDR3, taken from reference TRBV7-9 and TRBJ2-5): DTGVSQNPRHKITKRGQNVTFRCDPISEHNRLYWYRQTLGQGPEFLTYFQNEAQLEKSRLLSDRFSAERPKGSFSTLEIQRTEQGDSAMYLCASIPGRTGGGETQYFGPGTRLLVL.

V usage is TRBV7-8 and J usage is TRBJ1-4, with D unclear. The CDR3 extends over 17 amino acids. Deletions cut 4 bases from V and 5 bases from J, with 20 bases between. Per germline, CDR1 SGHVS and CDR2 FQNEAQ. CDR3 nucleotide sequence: TGTGCCAGCAGCTCGGCGGAACAGTGGGGAGCCAATGAAAAACTGTTTTTT. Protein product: CASSSAEQWGANEKLFF.

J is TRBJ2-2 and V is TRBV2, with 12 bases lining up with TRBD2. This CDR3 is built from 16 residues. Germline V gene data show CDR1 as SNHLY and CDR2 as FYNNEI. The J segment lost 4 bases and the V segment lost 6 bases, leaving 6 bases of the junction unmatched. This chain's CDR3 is CASRWTSGKGTGELFF. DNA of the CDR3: TGTGCCAGCAGATGGACTAGCGGGAAAGGCACCGGGGAGCTGTTTTTT.

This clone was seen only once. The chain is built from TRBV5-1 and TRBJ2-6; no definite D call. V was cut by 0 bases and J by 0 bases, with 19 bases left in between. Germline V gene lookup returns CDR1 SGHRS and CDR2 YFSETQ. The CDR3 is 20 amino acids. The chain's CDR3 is CASSLDPRQADYSGANVLTF. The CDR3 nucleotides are TGCGCCAGCAGCTTGGACCCCCGGCAGGCCGATTACTCTGGGGCCAACGTCCTGACTTTC. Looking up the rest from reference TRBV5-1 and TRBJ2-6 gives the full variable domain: KAGVTQTPRYLIKTRGQQVTLSCSPISGHRSVSWYQQTPGQGLQFLFEYFSETQRNKGNFPGRFSGRQFSNSRSEMNVSTLELGDSALYLCASSLDPRQADYSGANVLTFGAGSRLTVL.

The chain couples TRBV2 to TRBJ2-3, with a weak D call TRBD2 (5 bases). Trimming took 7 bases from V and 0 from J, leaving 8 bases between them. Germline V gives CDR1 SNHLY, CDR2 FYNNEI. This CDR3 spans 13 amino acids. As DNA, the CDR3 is TGTGCCAGCACTGGAGGTAGCACAGATACGCAGTATTTT. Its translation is CASTGGSTDTQYF.

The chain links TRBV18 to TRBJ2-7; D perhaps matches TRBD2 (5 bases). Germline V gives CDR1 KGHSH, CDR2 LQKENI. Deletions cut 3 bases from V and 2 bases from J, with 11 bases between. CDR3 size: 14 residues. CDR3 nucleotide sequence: TGTGCCAGCTCACCGTCCCGGACTGCCTACGAGCAGTACTTC. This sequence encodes CASSPSRTAYEQYF.

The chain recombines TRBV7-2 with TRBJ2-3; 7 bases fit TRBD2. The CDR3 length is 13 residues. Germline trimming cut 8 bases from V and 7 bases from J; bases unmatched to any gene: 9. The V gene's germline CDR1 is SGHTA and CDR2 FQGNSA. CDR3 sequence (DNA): TGTGCCAGCTTGGCCACCGGGGGGTATACGCAGTATTTT. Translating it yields CASLATGGYTQYF.

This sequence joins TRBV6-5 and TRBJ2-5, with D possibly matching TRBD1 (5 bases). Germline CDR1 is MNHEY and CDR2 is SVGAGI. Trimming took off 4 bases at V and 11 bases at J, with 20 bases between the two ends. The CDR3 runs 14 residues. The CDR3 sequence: CASSSSAADSRQYF. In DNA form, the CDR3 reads TGTGCCAGCAGTTCCTCCGCCGCAGACAGTAGGCAGTACTTC.

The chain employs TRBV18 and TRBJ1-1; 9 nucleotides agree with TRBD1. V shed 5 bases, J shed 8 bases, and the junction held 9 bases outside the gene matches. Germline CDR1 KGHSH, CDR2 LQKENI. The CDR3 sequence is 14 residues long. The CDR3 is CASSNRQGVLEAFF. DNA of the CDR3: TGTGCCAGCTCAAATCGACAGGGGGTATTGGAAGCTTTCTTT.

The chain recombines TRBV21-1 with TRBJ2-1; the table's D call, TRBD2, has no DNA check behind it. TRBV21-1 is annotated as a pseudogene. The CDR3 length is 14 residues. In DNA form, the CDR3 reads TGTGCCAGCCCCTTCGGGACTACCTATACCAAGCAGTTCTTC. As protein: CASPFGTTYTKQFF.

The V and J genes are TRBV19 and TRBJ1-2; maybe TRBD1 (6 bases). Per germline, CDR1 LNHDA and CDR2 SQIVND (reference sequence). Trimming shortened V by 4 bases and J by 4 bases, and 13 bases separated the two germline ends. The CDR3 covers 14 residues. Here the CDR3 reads CASSTDRDTYGYTF. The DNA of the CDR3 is TGTGCCAGTAGTACCGACCGGGACACCTATGGCTACACCTTC.

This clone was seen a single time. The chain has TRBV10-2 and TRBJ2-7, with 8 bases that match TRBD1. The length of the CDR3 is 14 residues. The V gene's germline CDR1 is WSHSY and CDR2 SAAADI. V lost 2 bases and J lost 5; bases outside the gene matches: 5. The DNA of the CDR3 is TGCGCCAGCAGTGAGCGGGCAGGGGGCCACGAGCAGTACTTC. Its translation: CASSERAGGHEQYF.

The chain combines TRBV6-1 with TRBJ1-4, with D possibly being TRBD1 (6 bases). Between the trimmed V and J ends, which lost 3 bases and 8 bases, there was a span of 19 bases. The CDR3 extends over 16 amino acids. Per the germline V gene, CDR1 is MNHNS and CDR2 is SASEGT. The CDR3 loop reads CASSEYKGEYGEKLFF. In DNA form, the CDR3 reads TGTGCCAGCAGTGAGTACAAGGGGGAGTATGGAGAAAAACTGTTTTTT.

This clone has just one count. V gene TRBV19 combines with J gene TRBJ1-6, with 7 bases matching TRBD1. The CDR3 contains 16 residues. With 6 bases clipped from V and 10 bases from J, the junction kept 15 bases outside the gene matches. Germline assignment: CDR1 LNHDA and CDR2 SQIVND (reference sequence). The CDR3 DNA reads TGTGCCAGTAGCCCCGTAAACAGGGGTTTTGGGTCACCCCTCCACTTT. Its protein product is CASSPVNRGFGSPLHF.

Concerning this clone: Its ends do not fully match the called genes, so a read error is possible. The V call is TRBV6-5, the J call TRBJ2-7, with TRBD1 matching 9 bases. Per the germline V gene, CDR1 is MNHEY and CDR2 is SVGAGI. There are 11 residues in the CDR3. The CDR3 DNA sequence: TGTGCCAGCAGTGACCGACAGGGGGGGAACTTC. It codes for CASSDRQGGNF.

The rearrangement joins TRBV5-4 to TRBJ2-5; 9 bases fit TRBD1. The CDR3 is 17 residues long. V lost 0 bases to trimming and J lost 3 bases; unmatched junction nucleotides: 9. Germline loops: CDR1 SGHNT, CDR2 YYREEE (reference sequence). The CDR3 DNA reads TGTGCCAGCAGCTTGGCGCGGTTCCGGGACAGGGAAGAGACCCAGTACTTC. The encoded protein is CASSLARFRDREETQYF. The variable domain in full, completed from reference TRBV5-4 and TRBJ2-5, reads ETGVTQSPTHLIKTRGQQVTLRCSSQSGHNTVSWYQQALGQGPQFIFQYYREEENGRGNFPPRFSGLQFPNYSSELNVNALELDDSALYLCASSLARFRDREETQYFGPGTRLLVL.

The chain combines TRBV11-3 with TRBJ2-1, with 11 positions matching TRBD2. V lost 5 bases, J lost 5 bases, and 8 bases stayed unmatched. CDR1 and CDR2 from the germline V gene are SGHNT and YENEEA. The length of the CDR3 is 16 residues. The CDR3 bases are TGTGCCAGCAGCCGAAGACCGGGACTAGCGGACAATGAGCAGTTCTTC. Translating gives CASSRRPGLADNEQFF. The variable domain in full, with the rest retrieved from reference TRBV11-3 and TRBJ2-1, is EAGVVQSPRYKIIEKKQPVAFWCNPISGHNTLYWYLQNLGQGPELLIRYENEEAVDDSQLPKDRFSAERLKGVDSTLKIQPAELGDSAVYLCASSRRPGLADNEQFFGPGTRLTVL.

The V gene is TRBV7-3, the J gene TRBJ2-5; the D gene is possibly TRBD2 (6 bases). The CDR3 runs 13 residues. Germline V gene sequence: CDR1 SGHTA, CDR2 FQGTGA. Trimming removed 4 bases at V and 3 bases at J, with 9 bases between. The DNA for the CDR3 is TGTGCCAGCAGCTCAGGACTAAAAGAGACCCAGTACTTC. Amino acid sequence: CASSSGLKETQYF.

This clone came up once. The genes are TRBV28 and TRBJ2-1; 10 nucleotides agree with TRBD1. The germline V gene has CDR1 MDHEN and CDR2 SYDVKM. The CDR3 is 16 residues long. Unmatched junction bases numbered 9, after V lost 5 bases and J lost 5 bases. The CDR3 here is CASSPAGTGAHNEQFF. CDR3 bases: TGTGCCAGCAGTCCCGCAGGGACAGGGGCACACAATGAGCAGTTCTTC.